A selection of T cell receptor beta chains follows, all from one sample in a study of OX40 agonist ivuxolimab in advanced cancers. Data came from immunoSEQ multiplex PCR; TCRdb stores just in-frame clones and leaves some out. The data hold 65,000 to 85,000 clones, with roughly 92% observed a single time. Sequenced material: CD4+ or CD8+ T cells sorted from blood, taken in a trial of the OX40 agonist ivuxolimab. These TCRs come from an adult with an advanced solid tumor such as melanoma, head and neck, liver or kidney cancer. CDR3s include the opening cysteine and the closing phenylalanine or tryptophan. A D gene is named only where the DNA matches it firmly. The size field is filled for only some rows; it gives once, few, many or a size class.

D: .; V: TRBV7-9; J: TRBJ2-7; size: .; DNA: TGTGCCAGCAGCCTACAGGGCAACGAGCAGTACTTC; CDR3: CASSLQGNEQYF
D: TRBD2; V: TRBV30; J: TRBJ2-2; size: .; DNA: TGTGCCTGGAATAGCGGGAGGGCTACCGGGGAGCTGTTTTTT; CDR3: CAWNSGRATGELFF
D: TRBD1; V: TRBV7-9; J: TRBJ2-7; size: .; DNA: TGTGCCAGCAGCGTAATGACAGGGTCCGAGCAGTACTTC; CDR3: CASSVMTGSEQYF
D: TRBD2; V: TRBV29-1; J: TRBJ2-1; size: .; DNA: TGCAGCGTGGGCGGCGGGGGGGGTGTGAGTAAGGAGCAGTTCTTC; CDR3: CSVGGGGGVSKEQFF
D: TRBD1; V: TRBV6-5; J: TRBJ1-2; size: .; DNA: TGTGCCAGCAGTTACCGGAGGGGGCGAGGCTACACCTTC; CDR3: CASSYRRGRGYTF
D: .; V: TRBV18; J: TRBJ1-2; size: .; DNA: TGTGCCAGCTCACCAGAGAATAACTATGGCTACACCTTC; CDR3: CASSPENNYGYTF
D: TRBD1; V: TRBV7-3; J: TRBJ2-3; size: .; DNA: TGTGCCAGCAGTGGACAGGGGACAGATACGCAGTATTTT; CDR3: CASSGQGTDTQYF
D: .; V: TRBV30; J: TRBJ1-1; size: .; DNA: TGTGCCTGGAGTGTTGGGGGGGCAGGGCGGCTTAGCACTGAAGCTTTCTTT; CDR3: CAWSVGGAGRLSTEAFF
D: .; V: TRBV5-1; J: TRBJ2-2; size: .; DNA: TGCGCCAGCAGCATACCGACAGCGAGCGATACCGGGGAGCTGTTTTTT; CDR3: CASSIPTASDTGELFF
D: TRBD1; V: TRBV7-2; J: TRBJ2-1; size: .; DNA: TGTGCCAGCAGAGGGGGCGGCGGTCCCCGGGGTAATGAGCAGTTCTTC; CDR3: CASRGGGGPRGNEQFF
D: .; V: TRBV6-1; J: TRBJ2-7; size: .; DNA: TGTGCCAGCAGCGTGGACAGATCCTACGAGCAGTACTTC; CDR3: CASSVDRSYEQYF
D: .; V: TRBV7-2; J: TRBJ2-1; size: .; DNA: TGTGCCAGCAGCTTATCAGCGGCCGGCTCCTACAATGAGCAGTTCTTC; CDR3: CASSLSAAGSYNEQFF
D: TRBD2; V: TRBV2; J: TRBJ2-2; size: .; DNA: TGTGCCAGCAGTTATAGGCGGGAGATGACCGGGGAGCTGTTTTTT; CDR3: CASSYRREMTGELFF
D: TRBD1; V: TRBV7-3; J: TRBJ2-5; size: .; DNA: TGTGCCAGCAGCCCCGGACAGGGAGAGACCCAGTACTTC; CDR3: CASSPGQGETQYF
D: TRBD1; V: TRBV9; J: TRBJ2-7; size: once; DNA: TGTGCCAGCAGCCCTAGGGGGCCTTCCTACGAGCAGTACTTC; CDR3: CASSPRGPSYEQYF
D: TRBD2; V: TRBV6-1; J: TRBJ2-7; size: .; DNA: TGTGCCAGCAGTGAACCCGGGACTAGCTTCTACGAGCAGTACTTC; CDR3: CASSEPGTSFYEQYF
D: TRBD1; V: TRBV9; J: TRBJ1-5; size: .; DNA: TGTGCCAGCAGCCCAGGGGGCGATGGTCAGCCCCAGCATTTT; CDR3: CASSPGGDGQPQHF
D: .; V: TRBV6-5; J: TRBJ1-4; size: once; DNA: TGTGCCAGCAGCCGGGACGTTGCAACTAATGAAAAACTGTTTTTT; CDR3: CASSRDVATNEKLFF
D: TRBD1; V: TRBV15; J: TRBJ1-4; size: .; DNA: TGTGCCACCAGCACTGACAGGGGAGGTTCCACTAATGAAAAACTGTTTTTT; CDR3: CATSTDRGGSTNEKLFF
D: .; V: TRBV29-1; J: TRBJ2-1; size: .; DNA: TGCAGCGTTGCCGTTAGTTTCTCCTACAATGAGCAGTTCTTC; CDR3: CSVAVSFSYNEQFF
D: TRBD2; V: TRBV18; J: TRBJ2-1; size: once; DNA: TGTGCCAGCTCACCTTTAGCGGGCCACAATGAGCAGTTCTTC; CDR3: CASSPLAGHNEQFF
D: TRBD2; V: TRBV19; J: TRBJ2-2; size: .; DNA: TGTGCCAGTAAGGGGACTAGCGGGTCCAGGGAGCTGTTTTTT; CDR3: CASKGTSGSRELFF
D: .; V: TRBV30; J: TRBJ2-5; size: .; DNA: TGTGCCTGGAGTGTGGTAGCGCTTGAGACCCAGTACTTC; CDR3: CAWSVVALETQYF
D: .; V: TRBV6-5; J: TRBJ2-7; size: .; DNA: TGTGCCAGCAGTCGCCGACTAACCGACCCGCGGGAGCAGTACTTC; CDR3: CASSRRLTDPREQYF
D: .; V: TRBV12-5; J: TRBJ2-1; size: .; DNA: TGTGCTAGTGGCCGCAGGGCCGATGAGCAGTTCTTC; CDR3: CASGRRADEQFF
D: .; V: TRBV4-1; J: TRBJ1-5; size: once; DNA: TGCGCCAGCAGCCAAGTATGGTCTGGGGGGGTCCAGCCCCAGCATTTT; CDR3: CASSQVWSGGVQPQHF
D: .; V: TRBV5-6; J: TRBJ1-6; size: .; DNA: TGTGCCAGCAGCTACGGTAGGGGGGCTTCACCCCTCCACTTT; CDR3: CASSYGRGASPLHF
D: TRBD2; V: TRBV9; J: TRBJ2-3; size: .; DNA: TGTGCCAGCAGCGTGGTAGCGGGATCGGAGAGAGATACGCAGTATTTT; CDR3: CASSVVAGSERDTQYF
D: .; V: TRBV7-8; J: TRBJ2-7; size: once; DNA: TGTGCCAGCTCCGGTGGAGGCCCCTACGAGCAGTACTTC; CDR3: CASSGGGPYEQYF
D: TRBD2; V: TRBV29-1; J: TRBJ2-1; size: .; DNA: TGCAGCGTCGATTCTAGCGGGGTTTACAATGAGCAGTTCTTC; CDR3: CSVDSSGVYNEQFF
D: .; V: TRBV7-6; J: TRBJ2-5; size: .; DNA: TGTGCCAGCAGCTTAGGGATACAAGAGACCCAGTACTTC; CDR3: CASSLGIQETQYF
D: TRBD1; V: TRBV30; J: TRBJ1-2; size: .; DNA: TGTGCCAGTTACAGGGGATCCTATGGCTACACCTTC; CDR3: CASYRGSYGYTF
D: TRBD2; V: TRBV5-4; J: TRBJ2-7; size: .; DNA: TGTGCCAGCAGCTCTGGGACTAGCGGGAGGTTAGGAGAGCAGTACTTC; CDR3: CASSSGTSGRLGEQYF
D: .; V: TRBV12-1; J: TRBJ2-1; size: .; DNA: TGTGCCAGCAAGATCGTAGGGGGGTCGATCAACTCCCCCTCCTACAATGAGCAGTTCTTC; CDR3: CASKIVGGSINSPSYNEQFF
D: .; V: TRBV29-1; J: TRBJ2-5; size: .; DNA: TGCAGCGTTGCCCTCGGGAGTCTGCAAGAGACCCAGTACTTC; CDR3: CSVALGSLQETQYF
D: .; V: TRBV5-1; J: TRBJ2-3; size: .; DNA: TGCGCCAGCAGCTTGTACGGCACAGATACGCAGTATTTT; CDR3: CASSLYGTDTQYF
D: TRBD1; V: TRBV19; J: TRBJ1-2; size: .; DNA: TGTGCCAGTACTCCTCCGGGACAGCAAATTTCTCCTAACTATGGCTACACCTTC; CDR3: CASTPPGQQISPNYGYTF
D: TRBD2; V: TRBV9; J: TRBJ2-1; size: .; DNA: TGTGCCAGCAGCCTAACTCTGGGACTAGCGGGGGCTGCCTCGTACAATGAGCAGTTCTTC; CDR3: CASSLTLGLAGAASYNEQFF
D: TRBD2; V: TRBV5-1; J: TRBJ2-5; size: once; DNA: TGCGCCAGCAGCTTCACTAGCGGGAGTCTGGAGACCCAGTACTTC; CDR3: CASSFTSGSLETQYF
D: TRBD1; V: TRBV10-3; J: TRBJ2-1; size: .; DNA: TGTGCCATCAGCCGGGACAGGGGACATGAGCAGTTCTTC; CDR3: CAISRDRGHEQFF
D: .; V: TRBV9; J: TRBJ1-5; size: .; DNA: TGTGCCAGCAGCTACAGGGATAGCAATCAGCCCCAGCATTTT; CDR3: CASSYRDSNQPQHF
D: .; V: TRBV5-1; J: TRBJ2-5; size: .; DNA: TGCGCCAGCAGCCCGGAAGGGGGGGAGACCCAGTACTTC; CDR3: CASSPEGGETQYF
D: .; V: TRBV5-1; J: TRBJ2-1; size: .; DNA: TGCGCCAGCAGCTTGGCCAACGTGGGGCCGAGCTCCTACAATGAGCAGTTCTTC; CDR3: CASSLANVGPSSYNEQFF
D: .; V: TRBV5-1; J: TRBJ1-1; size: .; DNA: TGCGCCAGCAGCACGACGGGGACTGAAGCTTTCTTT; CDR3: CASSTTGTEAFF
D: TRBD1; V: TRBV7-9; J: TRBJ2-5; size: .; DNA: TGTGCCAGCAGCGTAGGACAGGGGGCTCCTGGGACCCAGTACTTC; CDR3: CASSVGQGAPGTQYF
D: TRBD1; V: TRBV27; J: TRBJ2-7; size: .; DNA: TGTGCCAGCAGTTTAACTCCCCTCGGGACAGGTAACCAGCAGTACTTC; CDR3: CASSLTPLGTGNQQYF
D: TRBD1; V: TRBV5-1; J: TRBJ1-2; size: .; DNA: TGCGCCAGCAGCCTGGGGGACAGGGTGGGTGGCTACACCTTC; CDR3: CASSLGDRVGGYTF
D: .; V: TRBV5-1; J: TRBJ1-1; size: .; DNA: TGCGCCAGCAGCTTCTTAAAACTAACACGTACCAACACTGAAGCTTTCTTT; CDR3: CASSFLKLTRTNTEAFF
D: TRBD2; V: TRBV2; J: TRBJ2-7; size: .; DNA: TGTGCCAGCAGTGAAAGGAGTACTAGCGGGGGGATGCCCTACGAGCAGTACTTC; CDR3: CASSERSTSGGMPYEQYF
D: .; V: TRBV4-1; J: TRBJ2-7; size: .; DNA: TGCGCCAGCAGCCAGGGAAACCCCTACGAGCAGTACTTC; CDR3: CASSQGNPYEQYF
D: TRBD2; V: TRBV5-1; J: TRBJ2-3; size: .; DNA: TGCGCCAGCAGCCTGGATCCTCGGGGAGGGCTGGTAGATACGCAGTATTTT; CDR3: CASSLDPRGGLVDTQYF
D: .; V: TRBV5-6; J: TRBJ2-7; size: .; DNA: TGTGCCAGCAGCTTAAAAAGACAAGGACCGAACGAGCAGTACTTC; CDR3: CASSLKRQGPNEQYF
D: .; V: TRBV5-1; J: TRBJ2-2; size: .; DNA: TGCGCCAGCAGCTTGGTCCTCGGGGGGGAGCTGTTTTTT; CDR3: CASSLVLGGELFF
D: .; V: TRBV6-6; J: TRBJ2-7; size: .; DNA: TGTGCCAGCAGTTACTCCGGCTCCTTCCGCGGGTACGAGCAGTACTTC; CDR3: CASSYSGSFRGYEQYF